This passage covers 28 T cell receptor beta chains from one sample sequenced in a study of vaccination effects on CD4 cells after COVID-19. The ViraFEST assay expanded antigen-specific CD4+ T cells with viral peptide pools before sequencing. Subsequent to a culture period of around 10 days, CD4+ T cells were isolated. Either the BNT162b2 or mRNA-1273 vaccine was given to participants in two doses. Antigen specificity for these receptors is unknown. Clones were read by immunoSEQ multiplex PCR, and TCRdb kept only the in-frame ones, dropping some. The sample holds approximately 30,000 clones, roughly 82% seen once. Sequenced material: CD4+ T cells from PBMCs cultured with HCoV-NL63 spike peptides, taken after COVID-19 vaccination. The receptors shown here come from a human donor who received a COVID-19 vaccine. Some clones in this sample may be carry-over from other donors' samples.

The CDR3 protein is CASSQRFGSNYGYTF. The CDR3 DNA reads TGTGCCAGCAGCCAGCGCTTCGGAAGTAACTATGGCTACACCTTC. The J gene is TRBJ1-2, the V gene TRBV7-9; D ambiguous. Trimming removed 5 bases from V and 1 base from J, with 14 bases in between. Germline V gene data show CDR1 as SEHNR and CDR2 as FQNEAQ (reference sequence). The CDR3 loop spans 15 amino acids.

This clone has only a few counts. The chain recombines TRBV10-1 with TRBJ1-6; 7 bases agree with TRBD1. Per germline, CDR1 WNHNN and CDR2 SYGVQD (reference sequence). V lost 5 bases to trimming and J lost 9 bases; unmatched junction nucleotides: 7. This CDR3 region has 14 residues. The CDR3 region is CASSMGQNFSPLHF. Written as DNA, the CDR3 is TGCGCCAGCAGTATGGGACAGAACTTTTCACCCCTCCACTTT.

The J gene is TRBJ2-1, the V gene TRBV2; 12 positions agree with TRBD2. Germline CDR1 and CDR2: SNHLY and FYNNEI. The CDR3 contains 15 residues. Trimming cost V 6 bases and J 4 bases; bases outside gene matches: 4. CDR3 sequence (DNA): TGTGCCAGCAGCGGGCTAGCGGGGGGGTACAATGAGCAGTTCTTC. Amino acids: CASSGLAGGYNEQFF.

The genes are TRBV5-1 and TRBJ2-1; 7 nucleotides line up with TRBD2. The trim removed 4 bases at V and 13 bases at J, leaving 20 bases unmatched. The V gene's germline CDR1 is SGHRS and CDR2 YFSETQ. The CDR3 is 16 residues long. The CDR3 DNA reads TGCGCCAGCAGCCCCACTCCCCTGCGGGACTACGGGTTTCAGTTCTTC. It specifies CASSPTPLRDYGFQFF.

This sequence joins TRBV7-9 and TRBJ1-1; D perhaps matches TRBD1 (5 bases). There are 13 residues in the CDR3. Trimming removed 5 bases at V and 4 bases at J, with 11 bases between. Germline CDR1 is SEHNR and CDR2 is FQNEAQ (reference sequence). The DNA for the CDR3 is TGTGCCAGCAGCCACGGGGGGGGCACTGAAGCTTTCTTT. Translated: CASSHGGGTEAFF.

This chain joins TRBV9 and TRBJ2-5; 7 bases agree with TRBD2. V lost 4 bases, J lost 4 bases, and 10 bases stayed unmatched. The CDR3 is made up of 15 amino acids. Per germline, CDR1 SGDLS and CDR2 YYNGEE. The DNA for the CDR3 is TGTGCCAGCAGCACAAGGACTAGAACTTCAGAGACCCAGTACTTC. Translating gives CASSTRTRTSETQYF. The variable domain in full, with the rest retrieved from reference TRBV9 and TRBJ2-5, is DSGVTQTPKHLITATGQRVTLRCSPRSGDLSVYWYQQSLDQGLQFLIQYYNGEERAKGNILERFSAQQFPDLHSELNLSSLELGDSALYFCASSTRTRTSETQYFGPGTRLLVL.

This clone appeared a single time. The chain joins TRBV6-5 to TRBJ2-5, with 8 bases aligning to TRBD2. The V gene end was trimmed by 8 bases and the J gene end by 1 base; junction bases not matched to a gene: 3. Germline CDR1 reads MNHEY; CDR2 reads SVGAGI. The CDR3 covers 13 residues. CDR3 protein: CASGTSGQETQYF. CDR3 DNA sequence: TGTGCCAGCGGAACTAGCGGCCAAGAGACCCAGTACTTC.

V usage is TRBV30 and J usage is TRBJ1-3; no definite D call. V lost 8 bases and J 0 bases, leaving 11 bases between the germline ends. The CDR3 consists of 13 residues. Germline CDR1 GTSNPN, CDR2 SVGIG (reference sequence). The DNA for the CDR3 is TGTGCCGGAGGGTTCTCCTCTGGAAACACCATATATTTT. It encodes CAGGFSSGNTIYF.

This clone has a single count. The chain joins TRBV11-3 to TRBJ2-5; TRBD2 might be the D (5 bases). CDR1 is SGHNT and CDR2 is YENEEA in the germline V gene. V shed 5 bases and J shed 2 bases, with 12 bases lying between them. This CDR3 comprises 14 residues. In DNA form, the CDR3 reads TGTGCCAGCAGCCCCCGGGAAGATCAAGAGACCCAGTACTTC. It encodes CASSPREDQETQYF.

The rearrangement uses TRBV5-6 and TRBJ2-1, with D possibly being TRBD1 (5 bases). V gave up 2 bases and J gave up 5 bases, with 14 bases separating them. The V gene's germline CDR1 is SGHDT and CDR2 YYEEEE. This CDR3 is 15 amino acids long. The CDR3 region has the DNA TGTGCCAGCAGCTTATTCTCAGGGTTGGACAATGAGCAGTTCTTC. Translating it yields CASSLFSGLDNEQFF.

V is TRBV5-6 and J is TRBJ1-4; D unresolved. This CDR3 spans 19 amino acids. Per the germline V gene, CDR1 is SGHDT and CDR2 is YYEEEE. V dropped 0 bases and J dropped 0 bases, with 18 bases sitting between them. The CDR3 sequence: CASSLAQRSRASTNEKLFF. For the CDR3, the DNA is TGTGCCAGCAGCTTGGCCCAAAGGTCGCGGGCTTCAACTAATGAAAAACTGTTTTTT. Drawing the rest from reference TRBV5-6 and TRBJ1-4, the complete variable domain is DAGVTQSPTHLIKTRGQQVTLRCSPKSGHDTVSWYQQALGQGPQFIFQYYEEEERQRGNFPDRFSGHQFPNYSSELNVNALLLGDSALYLCASSLAQRSRASTNEKLFFGSGTQLSVL.

V is TRBV10-3 and J is TRBJ2-7, with a tentative D call TRBD1 (5 bases). CDR3 length equals 15 residues. Trimming shortened V by 7 bases and J by 6 bases, and 22 bases separated the two germline ends. CDR1 is ENHRY, CDR2 SYGVKD, per germline. CDR3 in amino acids: CAINYTGKLSCEQYV. The CDR3 DNA reads as TGTGCCATCAATTACACAGGCAAACTCTCTTGCGAGCAGTACGTC.

This clone was counted a few times. V and J are TRBV30 and TRBJ1-1, with D maybe TRBD1 (5 bases). The germline V and J ends were trimmed by 2 bases and 5 bases, with 9 bases remaining between them. The length of the CDR3 is 12 residues. The germline gives CDR1 GTSNPN, CDR2 SVGIG (reference sequence). This CDR3 is CAWSLWGTEAFF. The CDR3 DNA follows: TGTGCCTGGAGTTTGTGGGGGACTGAAGCTTTCTTT.

In its sample, this clone was seen a few times. The CDR3, as DNA: TGTGCCAGCTCACCAACAGTTTATAATTCACCCCTCCACTTT. It is translated as CASSPTVYNSPLHF. The chain employs TRBV18 and TRBJ1-6, with D uncertain. CDR3 length equals 14 residues. Germline V gene sequence: CDR1 KGHSH, CDR2 LQKENI. The V end was cut by 2 bases, the J end by 4 bases, with 6 bases between.

In this sample, this clone turned up once. The chain employs TRBV6-2 or TRBV6-3 and TRBJ2-7; unclear D gene. Germline CDR1 MNHEY, CDR2 SVGEGT. The CDR3 spans 14 residues. The V end lost 5 bases, the J end lost 3 bases, and 14 bases lay between the germline ends. The CDR3 sequence: CASSTGFTRYEQYV. In DNA, the CDR3 is TGTGCCAGCAGTACCGGGTTCACGCGCTACGAGCAGTACGTC.

The chain uses TRBV6-5 and TRBJ2-2; D is possibly TRBD1 or TRBD2 (5 bases each). CDR1 is MNHEY, CDR2 SVGAGI, per germline. V lost 6 bases and J lost 4, with 9 bases in between. This CDR3 is built from 13 residues. The CDR3 bases are TGTGCCAGCAGATGGGGGTCCACCGGGGAGCTGTTTTTT. Translation: CASRWGSTGELFF.

This chain joins TRBV9 and TRBJ1-6; 7 nucleotides line up with TRBD1. The CDR3 has 14 amino acids. With V trimmed by 1 base and J by 7 bases, 2 bases remained unmatched. Germline CDR1 is SGDLS and CDR2 is YYNGEE. Here the CDR3 DNA reads TGTGCCAGCAGCGTATTACAGGGGAATTCACCCCTCCACTTT. Encoded protein: CASSVLQGNSPLHF.

The chain recombines TRBV20-1 with TRBJ2-5; D is undetermined. Trimming shortened V by 5 bases and J by 3 bases, and 4 bases separated the two germline ends. CDR1 and CDR2 (germline): DFQATT, SNEGSKA (reference sequence). The CDR3 is 10 residues long. The CDR3 DNA follows: TGCAGTGCTCCGAAAGAGACCCAGTACTTC. This gives the protein CSAPKETQYF.

This clone came up a few times. This chain joins TRBV28 and TRBJ2-6; no reliable D call. This CDR3 is 14 amino acids long. Trimming took 3 bases from V and 4 from J, leaving 7 bases between them. CDR1 is MDHEN and CDR2 is SYDVKM in the germline V gene. The CDR3 protein is CASSFFSGANVLTF. In DNA, the CDR3 is TGTGCCAGCAGTTTTTTTTCAGGGGCCAACGTCCTGACTTTC.

The chain has TRBV18 and TRBJ1-3; D possibly corresponds to TRBD1 (5 bases). Germline CDR1 KGHSH, CDR2 LQKENI. This CDR3 has 14 residues. V was pared by 5 bases and J by 4 bases, with 12 bases between. CDR3 bases: TGTGCCAGCTCAACGGGGACTCCAGGAAACACCATATATTTT. This gives the protein CASSTGTPGNTIYF.

V is TRBV2 and J is TRBJ2-2; D possibly corresponds to TRBD1 (6 bases). This CDR3 has 15 residues. Germline assignment: CDR1 SNHLY and CDR2 FYNNEI. With 5 bases removed from V and 0 bases from J, the gap between germline ends came to 10 bases. CDR3 sequence reads: CASSNRESNTGELFF. The CDR3 DNA sequence: TGTGCCAGCAGTAACAGGGAATCGAACACCGGGGAGCTGTTTTTT.

Notes on this clone: A junction boundary mismatches the germline segment, possibly from a read error. The chain is built from TRBV7-2 and TRBJ2-2; D ambiguous. Germline V gene sequence: CDR1 SGHTA, CDR2 FQGNSA. The CDR3 consists of 14 residues. The CDR3 here is CASSLSVNIGELFF. Here the CDR3 DNA reads TGTGCCAGCAGCTTATCCGTTAACATCGGGGAGCTGTTTTTT.

The CDR3 loop reads CASSPLPPGSNQPQHF. The CDR3 bases are TGTGCCAGCTCACCACTCCCCCCCGGAAGCAATCAGCCCCAGCATTTT. The chain couples TRBV18 to TRBJ1-5; D unclear. The V end lost 1 base, the J end lost 1 base, and 11 bases lay between the germline ends. The CDR3 is 16 amino acids. Germline V gene data show CDR1 as KGHSH and CDR2 as LQKENI.

The genes are TRBV19 and TRBJ2-3, with D possibly matching TRBD2 (5 bases). The CDR3 has 16 amino acids. In germline, CDR1 is LNHDA, CDR2 SQIVND (reference sequence). Trimming stripped 1 base from V and 2 bases from J, with 13 bases between. CDR3 DNA sequence: TGTGCCAGTAGTATAGCCGGACTTAGCCTCACAGATACGCAGTATTTT. Translated: CASSIAGLSLTDTQYF. Full variable domain (outside the CDR3, taken from reference TRBV19 and TRBJ2-3): DGGITQSPKYLFRKEGQNVTLSCEQNLNHDAMYWYRQDPGQGLRLIYYSQIVNDFQKGDIAEGYSVSREKKESFPLTVTSAQKNPTAFYLCASSIAGLSLTDTQYFGPGTRLTVL.

The chain has TRBV7-2 and TRBJ1-6; no clear D. Trimming removed 5 bases at V and 14 bases at J, with 19 bases between. Germline V CDR1 and CDR2: SGHTA, FQGNSA. This CDR3 is built from 14 residues. The CDR3 bases are TGTGCCAGCAGCGATCAAGCCGGGTGGTTGTCCCTCCACTTT. Encoded protein: CASSDQAGWLSLHF.

This sequence joins TRBV5-1 and TRBJ2-5; the match to TRBD2 covers 11 bases. Trimming took 4 bases from V and 5 from J; bases not matched to a gene: 13. Germline CDR1 SGHRS, CDR2 YFSETQ. The CDR3 has 17 residues. The chain's CDR3 is CASSPRLAGIEKETQYF. In DNA, the CDR3 is TGCGCCAGCAGCCCCCGACTAGCGGGGATAGAAAAGGAGACCCAGTACTTC.

The chain combines TRBV5-1 with TRBJ2-6, with D perhaps TRBD2 (5 bases). Trimming removed 4 bases from V and 0 bases from J, with 8 bases in between. The CDR3 totals 15 residues. CDR1 SGHRS and CDR2 YFSETQ come from the germline V gene. The CDR3: CASSPGSSGANVLTF. The CDR3 nucleotides read TGCGCCAGCAGCCCGGGGAGCTCTGGGGCCAACGTCCTGACTTTC.

This rearrangement joins TRBV3-1 (or the pseudogene TRBV3-2) to TRBJ2-2, with TRBD1 as a possible D gene (5 bases). Trimming shortened V by 6 bases and J by 3 bases, and 11 bases separated the two germline ends. Germline CDR1 and CDR2: LGHDT and YNNKEL (reference sequence). This CDR3 is built from 14 residues. The CDR3 sequence is CASSPQGHTGELFF. In nucleotides, the CDR3 is TGTGCCAGCAGTCCTCAGGGTCACACCGGGGAGCTGTTTTTT.